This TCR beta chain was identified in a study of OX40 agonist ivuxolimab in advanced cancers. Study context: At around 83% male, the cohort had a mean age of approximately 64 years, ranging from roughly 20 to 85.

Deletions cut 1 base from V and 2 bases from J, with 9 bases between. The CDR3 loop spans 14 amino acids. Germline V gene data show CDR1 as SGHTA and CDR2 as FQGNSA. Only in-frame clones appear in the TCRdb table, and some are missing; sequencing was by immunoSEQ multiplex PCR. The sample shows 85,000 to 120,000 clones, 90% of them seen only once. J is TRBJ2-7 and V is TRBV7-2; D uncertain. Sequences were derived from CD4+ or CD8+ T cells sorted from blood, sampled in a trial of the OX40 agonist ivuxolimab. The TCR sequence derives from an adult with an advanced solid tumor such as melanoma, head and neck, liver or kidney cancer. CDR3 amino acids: CASSLEGRTYEQYF. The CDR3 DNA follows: TGTGCCAGCAGCTTAGAAGGCAGGACCTACGAGCAGTACTTC.